This T cell receptor (beta chain) derives from a study of T cells after yellow fever vaccination. Study at large: The authors prepared low-cell-number fractions using SMART-Seq v4 Ultra Low Input.

The length of the CDR3 is 14 residues. The germline CDR1 and CDR2 sequences are MDHEN and SYDVKM. The ends were cut back, 3 bases at V and 4 bases at J, with 13 bases in the middle. This clonotype was seen many times. Its target is unknown. Findings and limits, study-wide: In FACS-sorted repertoires, abundant clonotypes from the bulk population could appear as contaminants.

TCRdb passed the 5' RACE reads through MiXCR, listing each CDR3 protein once. The data contain around 250,000 distinct CDR3 sequences, about 7% of them seen just once; the ten biggest clones take up about 0.85%. The gene calls are TRBV28 and TRBJ2-7; D not resolved. The sample here was CD4+ T cells sorted from PBMCs, taken 15 days after the yellow fever booster vaccination. The source of this sequence is a man between 25 and 39 years old who received the YFV17D yellow fever vaccine. The CDR3 DNA is TGTGCCAGCAGTTTTGGGAATCGTTGGTACGAGCAGTACTTC. Its protein product is CASSFGNRWYEQYF.